This record looks at one T cell receptor (beta chain) sequence and its context. Germline V gene lookup returns CDR1 SSHAT and CDR2 FNYEAQ (reference sequence). The V gene lost 1 base and the J gene lost 8 bases, with 11 bases spanning the gap. The CDR3 totals 13 residues. This sample is part of a study of blood T cell repertoires in COVID-19. Study at large: Italy, Spain and the United States were the sources of the convalescent and acute COVID-19 samples. The analysed material was cDNA or gDNA that came from T cells, B-cell-depleted T cells, or PBMCs.

The authors' processing: By means of reference gene primer amplification, nucleated cell counts were estimated. Libraries were prepared by immunoSEQ multiplex PCR; TCRdb keeps only in-frame clonotypes and omits some of them. V, J and clone size were drawn from that table, and D and trimming were deduced from the DNA. This table has around 100,000 clones, 81% appearing once. The sample taken for sequencing was peripheral blood. The receptor comes from a man aged 45-65 years with acute or convalescent COVID-19. The chain is built from TRBV7-7 and TRBJ1-1; possible D gene TRBD1, 6 bases. The CDR3 DNA reads as TGTGCCAGCAGCTTAGATAGGGGGACCGAAGCTTTCTTT. Its translation: CASSLDRGTEAFF.